This T cell receptor (beta chain) was sequenced in a study of response to subunit inactivated influenza vaccine. Study-level results: Authors suggested seasonal influenza vaccinations each recruit few new T cells.

This CDR3 has 15 residues. V was trimmed by 3 bases and J by 5 bases, leaving 15 bases between them. From germline, CDR1 is SGHTA and CDR2 FQGNSA. This clonotype has only a few counts. Antigen unknown. TCRdb recomputed calls from the RT-PCR reads with MiXCR, one row per CDR3 protein. This sample has 250,000 to 350,000 distinct CDR3 sequences; about 20% occur once, and the top ten carry approximately 10%. The starting material was PBMCs from blood, obtained 21 months after vaccination. This receptor was taken from a man between 50 and 70 years old who received an inactivated influenza vaccine. V is TRBV7-2 and J is TRBJ2-3; perhaps D is TRBD1 or TRBD2 (5 bases each). The CDR3 spells CASSFSGPPVDTQYF. CDR3 bases: TGTGCCAGCAGCTTCTCGGGACCGCCCGTAGATACGCAGTATTTT. Combining the CDR3 with reference TRBV7-2 and TRBJ2-3 gives the whole variable domain GAGVSQSPSNKVTEKGKDVELRCDPISGHTALYWYRQSLGQGLEFLIYFQGNSAPDKSGLPSDRFSAERTGGSVSTLTIQRTQQEDSAVYLCASSFSGPPVDTQYFGPGTRLTVL.